This T cell receptor beta chain was sequenced during a study of cytomegalovirus exposure and HLA in healthy donors. Study background: Around four fifths of several hundred genotyped donors fell in the Caucasian-associated ancestry cluster.

As for this clone: The antigen remains unidentified.

General study results and limits: The authors reported that TCR beta sequences could predict HLA-A and HLA-B alleles. These predictions were accurate for most subjects in the first cohort.

V was pared by 6 bases and J by 3 bases, with 1 base of the junction left unmatched. Germline-derived CDR1 and CDR2 are SEHNR and FQNEAQ (reference sequence). This CDR3 contains 14 residues. The PCR employed 60 Vbeta primers together with 13 Jbeta primers. Measured with immunoSEQ multiplex PCR; TCRdb has only the in-frame clones, and not every one. The table includes tens of thousands of clones, 75% detected once. The origin of this receptor is a middle-aged man in good health and CMV-seronegative. What was sequenced was PBMCs. This chain joins TRBV7-9 and TRBJ2-1, with TRBD2 matching 11 bases. The CDR3 loop is CASRLAGGYNEQFF. In nucleotides, the CDR3 is TGTGCCAGCAGGCTAGCGGGAGGCTACAATGAGCAGTTCTTC.